This T cell receptor (beta chain) stems from a study of regulatory T cells in long-lasting Graves disease. General observations from the study: Preferential use of TRBV28, TRBJ1-2 and TRBJ2-5 was seen in persistent disease. Persistent Graves' patients showed a TCR diversity that was lower than that of newly diagnosed ones.

Arm-PCR of CDR3 regions and iRepertoire HTBI primers were used to build TCR beta libraries. MiXCR was run by TCRdb on the multiplex PCR reads, yielding one entry per CDR3 protein. The sample carries roughly 380,000 distinct CDR3 sequences, around 15% recorded once. For this clonotype: Its antigen is unknown.

This CDR3 has 14 residues. V lost 1 base to trimming and J lost 2 bases, with 8 bases between them. Germline CDR1 LNHDA, CDR2 SQIVND (reference sequence). The time point: newly diagnosed GD, antithyroid drugs for less than 3 months. The TCR library was made from RNA that had been extracted from PBMCs in TRIzol. Sequenced here: peripheral blood mononuclear cells (PBMCs), sampled at new diagnosis, from a patient treated with antithyroid drugs. The clonotype comes from a female donor with Graves disease. The chain links TRBV19 to TRBJ1-2; D gene uncertain. Written as DNA, the CDR3 is TGTGCCAGTAGTATAGGAGAACAGAACTATGGCTACACCTTC. Translation: CASSIGEQNYGYTF.